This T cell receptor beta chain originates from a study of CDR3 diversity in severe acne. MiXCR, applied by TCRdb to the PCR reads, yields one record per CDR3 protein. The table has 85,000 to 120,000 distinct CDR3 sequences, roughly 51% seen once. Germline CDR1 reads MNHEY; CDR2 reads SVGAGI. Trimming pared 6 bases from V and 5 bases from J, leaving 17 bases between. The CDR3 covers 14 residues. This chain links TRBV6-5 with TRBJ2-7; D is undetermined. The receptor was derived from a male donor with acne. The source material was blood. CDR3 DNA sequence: TGTGCCAGCAGCCGCCACACCGGTGTGAACGAGCAGTACTTC. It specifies CASSRHTGVNEQYF.